This T cell receptor beta chain was observed in a study of blood T cell repertoires in COVID-19. Study-wide background: COVID-19 samples from acute and convalescent phases originated in the United States, Italy and Spain. Sample material is recorded as cDNA or gDNA derived from T cells, B-cell-depleted T cells, or PBMCs.

During active infection, Seattle patients enrolled and were then monitored through disease. Original handling: Amplification of reference gene primers was used by the study to estimate nucleated cell counts. TCRdb's copy holds only in-frame clones and misses some; the assay was immunoSEQ multiplex PCR. Clone size and the V and J calls come from that table; the DNA yielded D and trimming. The profile covers 250,000 to 350,000 clones, with roughly 80% appearing a single time and 15% to 19% taken by the ten largest. From germline, CDR1 is MNHNY and CDR2 SVGAGI (reference sequence). V lost 4 bases and J lost 4, with 16 bases in between. The length of the CDR3 is 15 residues.

The material sequenced was peripheral blood. The chain has TRBV6-6 and TRBJ1-1; D unresolved. The TCR sequence derives from a person aged 70 to 85 with COVID-19, enrolled during active disease. The CDR3 bases are TGTGCCAGCAGTTCCGGTACGGGGAGCCGCACTGAAGCTTTCTTT. Amino acids: CASSSGTGSRTEAFF.